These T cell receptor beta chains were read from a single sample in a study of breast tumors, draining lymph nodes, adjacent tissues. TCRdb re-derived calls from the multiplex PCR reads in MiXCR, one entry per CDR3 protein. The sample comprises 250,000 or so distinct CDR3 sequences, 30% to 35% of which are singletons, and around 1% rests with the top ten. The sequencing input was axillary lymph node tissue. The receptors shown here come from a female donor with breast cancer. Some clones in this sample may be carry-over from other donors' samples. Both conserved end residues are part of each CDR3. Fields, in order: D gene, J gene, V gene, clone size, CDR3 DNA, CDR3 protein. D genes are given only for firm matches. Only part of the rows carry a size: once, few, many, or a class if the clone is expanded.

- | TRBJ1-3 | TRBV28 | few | TGTGCCAGCAGTTTAGGTTCAGTGTCCGGAAACACCATATATTTT | CASSLGSVSGNTIYF
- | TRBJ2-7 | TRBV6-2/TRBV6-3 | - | TGTGCCGGCAAGCGAACGGCGAGCTCCTACGAGCAGTACTTC | CAGKRTASSYEQYF
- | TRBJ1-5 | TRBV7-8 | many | TGTGCCAGCAGCCCCGGTGAGGCGCGAGGCAATCAGCCCCAGCATTTT | CASSPGEARGNQPQHF
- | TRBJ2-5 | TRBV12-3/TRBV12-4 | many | TGTGCCAGCAGTTTAGGGAGGGGCCCAGGCCAAGAGACCCAGTACTTC | CASSLGRGPGQETQYF
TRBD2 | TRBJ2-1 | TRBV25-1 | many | TGTGCCAGCAGTGAGGGGGAGGTTAAACTAGCGGGAGTCTCCAATGAGCAGTTCTTC | CASSEGEVKLAGVSNEQFF
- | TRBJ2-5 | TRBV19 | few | TGTGCCAGTAGTATAAGTCTGGGAGAGACCCAGTACTTC | CASSISLGETQYF
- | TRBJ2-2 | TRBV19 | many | TGTGCCAGCAAGAAGGACAGCGCGAACACCGGGGAGCTGTTTTTT | CASKKDSANTGELFF
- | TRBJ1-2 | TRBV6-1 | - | TGTGCCAGCAGTCAAGCCCTGACAAGGCCGACGGACCAAGCTAACTATGGCTACACCTTC | CASSQALTRPTDQANYGYTF
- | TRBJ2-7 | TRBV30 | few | TGTGCCTGGAGTAAGGGGTCCTACGAGCAGTACTTC | CAWSKGSYEQYF
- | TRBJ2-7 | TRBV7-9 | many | TGTGCCAGCAGTCTGGTCGGCTCGCGGGAGCAGTACTTC | CASSLVGSREQYF
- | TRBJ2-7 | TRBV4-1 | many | TGCGCCAGCAGCCATCCCGGCTACGAGCAGTACTTC | CASSHPGYEQYF
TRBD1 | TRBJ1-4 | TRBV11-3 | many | TGTGCCAGCAGCCACGGACAGGGAGAAAAACTGTTTTTT | CASSHGQGEKLFF
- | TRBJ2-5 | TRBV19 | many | TGTGCCAGTAGTATAGCCAGGATAGACAAAGAGACCCAGTACTTC | CASSIARIDKETQYF
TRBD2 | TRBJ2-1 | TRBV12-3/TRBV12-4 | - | TGTGTCAGCAGCGTCAGCGGGAGAGGGGATGAGCAGTTCTTC | CVSSVSGRGDEQFF
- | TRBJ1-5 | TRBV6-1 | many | TGTGCCAGCAGTGATAGGGTCGGGAATCAGCCCCAGCATTTT | CASSDRVGNQPQHF
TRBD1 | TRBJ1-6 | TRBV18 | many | TGTGCCAGCTCACCACGATCAGGGACAGGAGATTCACCCCTCCACTTT | CASSPRSGTGDSPLHF
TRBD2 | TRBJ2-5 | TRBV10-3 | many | TGTGCCAATTCTGCGGGAGAGACCCCACAAGAGACCCAGTACTTC | CANSAGETPQETQYF
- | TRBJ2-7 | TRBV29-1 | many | TGCAGCGTTGAAGTCCAGGCGGGGGAGCAGTACTTC | CSVEVQAGEQYF
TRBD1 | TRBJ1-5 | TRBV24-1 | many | TGTGCCACCAGTGGTCCGGGACAGGGCTTGTGGCCCCAGCATTTT | CATSGPGQGLWPQHF
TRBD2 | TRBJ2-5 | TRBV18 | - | TGTGCCAGCTCGCCCGGGACTAGCGGGATCAAAGAGACCCAGTACTTC | CASSPGTSGIKETQYF
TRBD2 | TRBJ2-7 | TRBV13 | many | TGTGCCAGCAGTGAAGGGACTAGCGGCGGGCTGTACTTC | CASSEGTSGGLYF
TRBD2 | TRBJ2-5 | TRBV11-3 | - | TGTGCCAGCAGCCTTCTAGCGGGAACGACCCAGTACTTC | CASSLLAGTTQYF
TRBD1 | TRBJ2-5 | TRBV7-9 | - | TGTGCCAGCAGCTGGTCAACAGGGGGCGCTATGGAAACCCAGTACTTC | CASSWSTGGAMETQYF
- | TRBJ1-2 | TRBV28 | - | TGTGCCAGCAGTACACTTTTGACCTATGGCTACACCTTC | CASSTLLTYGYTF
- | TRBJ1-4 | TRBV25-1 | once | TGTGCCAGCAGTGAATGTCGGGTTGAAAAACTGTTTTTT | CASSECRVEKLFF
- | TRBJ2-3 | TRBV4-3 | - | TGCGCCAGCAGCCAAGTTGTAGGCAGGGAAGGCACAGATACGCAGTATTTT | CASSQVVGREGTDTQYF
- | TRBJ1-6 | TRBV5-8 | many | TGTGCCAGCAGCTTGGGTGTGGATAATTCACCCCTCCACTTT | CASSLGVDNSPLHF
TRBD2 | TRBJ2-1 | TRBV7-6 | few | TGTGCCAGCAGCTTAGCGGAGGTGGGACTAGCGGGGTCCCCCCTTTACAATGAGCAGTTCTTC | CASSLAEVGLAGSPLYNEQFF
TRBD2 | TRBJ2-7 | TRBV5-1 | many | TGCGCCAGCAGCGCCGGGACTAGCGGGAGGGCCCAGGGTCCCTACGAGCAGTACTTC | CASSAGTSGRAQGPYEQYF
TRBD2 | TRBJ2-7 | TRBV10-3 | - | TGTGCCATCAGCGGGAGGGCCGTCTACGAGCAGTACTTC | CAISGRAVYEQYF
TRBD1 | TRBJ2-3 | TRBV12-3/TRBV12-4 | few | TGTGCCAGCAGTATGGACAGGGGGCTTGGGACAGATACGCAGTATTTT | CASSMDRGLGTDTQYF
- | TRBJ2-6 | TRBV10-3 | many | TGTGCCACACAGCCCTCTGGGGCCAACGTCCTGACTTTC | CATQPSGANVLTF
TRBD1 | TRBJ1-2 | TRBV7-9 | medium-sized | TGTGCCAGCAGCCCCGGGACAGGGCATGGCTACACCTTC | CASSPGTGHGYTF
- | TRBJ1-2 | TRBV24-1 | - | TGTGCCACCAGTGATTCTGGGAGAACCCTTGGCTACACCTTC | CATSDSGRTLGYTF
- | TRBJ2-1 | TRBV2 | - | TGTACCAGCAGCCAAGAAGCTGACAATGAGCAGTTCTTC | CTSSQEADNEQFF
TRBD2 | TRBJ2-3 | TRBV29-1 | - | TGCAGCGGTAATGGACTAGCGGGATTCACAGATACGCAGTATTTT | CSGNGLAGFTDTQYF
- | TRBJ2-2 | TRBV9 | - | TGTGCCTGCAGCGTAGACAAGGTTAGGGGTTACGCCGGGGAGCTGTTTTTT | CACSVDKVRGYAGELFF
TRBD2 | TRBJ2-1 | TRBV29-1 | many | TGCAGCCTACGGCGGGAGGGGATTGAGCAGTTCTTC | CSLRREGIEQFF
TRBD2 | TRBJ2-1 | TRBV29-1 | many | TGCAGCGTTGAAGAATTGGTGGGGAGGGATGAGCAGTTCTTC | CSVEELVGRDEQFF
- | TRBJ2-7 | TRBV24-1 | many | TGTGCCACCAGTGGGGTGGACTACGAGCAGTACTTC | CATSGVDYEQYF
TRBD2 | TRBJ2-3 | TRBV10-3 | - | TGTGCCATCGGAGGACTAGCGGGAACAGATACGCAGTATTTT | CAIGGLAGTDTQYF
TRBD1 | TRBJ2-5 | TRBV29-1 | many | TGCAGCGTGGCCAGACAGGGGAGGGAGACCCAGTACTTC | CSVARQGRETQYF
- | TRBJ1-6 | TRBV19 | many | TGTGCCAGTAGTATCCGGCTAGGGAGTGCCGATTCACCCCTCCACTTT | CASSIRLGSADSPLHF
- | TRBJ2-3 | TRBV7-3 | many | TGTGCCAGCAGCTTACCCTCCGACAGTAAGGAGGGAGATACGCAGTATTTT | CASSLPSDSKEGDTQYF
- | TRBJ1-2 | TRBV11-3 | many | TGTGCCAGCAGCTTAGGGGCTAAAGGTGGCTACACCTTC | CASSLGAKGGYTF
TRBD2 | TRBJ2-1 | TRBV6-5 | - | TGTGCCAGCAGTTCCCTACTAGCGGGAGGGCCGGAGCAGTTCTTC | CASSSLLAGGPEQFF
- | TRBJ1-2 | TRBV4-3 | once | TGCGCCGGCAGCCAAGACCGCGTTTCTAACTATGGCTACACCTTC | CAGSQDRVSNYGYTF
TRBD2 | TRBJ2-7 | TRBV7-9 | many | TGTGCCAGCAGCTCCCCGGTTACTAGCGGGAGCTACGAGCAGTACTTC | CASSSPVTSGSYEQYF
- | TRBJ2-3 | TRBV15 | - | TGTGCCACCAGCAGAGATTTGACGGAGGGCACAGATACGCAGTATTTT | CATSRDLTEGTDTQYF